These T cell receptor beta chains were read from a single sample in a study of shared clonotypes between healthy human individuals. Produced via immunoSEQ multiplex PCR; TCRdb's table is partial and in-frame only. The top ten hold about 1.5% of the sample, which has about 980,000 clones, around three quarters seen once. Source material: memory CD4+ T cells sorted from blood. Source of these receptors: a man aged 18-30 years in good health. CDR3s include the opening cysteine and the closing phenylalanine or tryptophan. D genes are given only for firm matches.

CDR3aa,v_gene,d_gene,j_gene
CASRDNVFGGYTF,TRBV2,-,TRBJ1-2
CAWSNFPAGDGYTF,TRBV30,-,TRBJ1-2
CASRSRTGGTEAFF,TRBV6-6,TRBD1,TRBJ1-1
CASSEADRTFDEAFF,TRBV6-1,-,TRBJ1-1
CASSQERDTWRDF,TRBV4-1,-,TRBJ2-7
CASSIGGGNNYGYTF,TRBV5-1,-,TRBJ1-2
CATSRKSYGGPDGYTF,TRBV15,-,TRBJ1-2
CASSLNPLWEQYF,TRBV9,-,TRBJ2-7
CASSLGLIANGEETQYF,TRBV5-1,-,TRBJ2-5
CASRGRQGYEKLFF,TRBV6-1,TRBD1,TRBJ1-4
CASSTGTGTDTQYF,TRBV27,-,TRBJ2-3
CAWSLEGVEPQHF,TRBV30,-,TRBJ1-5
CASSLGRLGVNEQFF,TRBV11-2,-,TRBJ2-1
CASSRDSPGNTIYF,TRBV2,TRBD1,TRBJ1-3
CASSLGLAGSYEQYF,TRBV19,TRBD2,TRBJ2-7
CASSFEGGTGELFF,TRBV5-1,-,TRBJ2-2
CASSFGTNTEAFF,TRBV7-2,-,TRBJ1-1
CASSLRTGVDGYTF,TRBV7-9,TRBD1,TRBJ1-2
CASSRQDYSNQPQHF,TRBV19,-,TRBJ1-5
CASSLGGGQYF,TRBV5-1,-,TRBJ2-7